The rows below give T cell receptor beta chains drawn from one sample of a study of monozygotic twins with inflammatory bowel disease. One entry per CDR3 protein, without DNA, is what TCRdb gives after re-calling the 5' RACE reads. The listing contains about 380,000 distinct CDR3 sequences. The sequenced sample was blood. These receptors all come from a human donor with ulcerative colitis or Crohn's disease, or a healthy co-twin of an affected twin (not recorded which). Both conserved end residues are part of each CDR3. Fields, in order: V gene, J gene, CDR3 protein.

v_call: TRBV20-1; j_call: TRBJ1-1; cdr3_aa: CSARDLGTNTEAFF
v_call: TRBV7-2; j_call: TRBJ2-7; cdr3_aa: CASSLVYEQYF
v_call: TRBV6-2/TRBV6-3; j_call: TRBJ1-1; cdr3_aa: CASSQLNTEAFF
v_call: TRBV7-7; j_call: TRBJ2-1; cdr3_aa: CASSPGLRYNEQFF
v_call: TRBV9; j_call: TRBJ2-1; cdr3_aa: CASSVKPYNEQFF
v_call: TRBV30; j_call: TRBJ1-1; cdr3_aa: CAWSPDRLRPTEAFF
v_call: TRBV5-1; j_call: TRBJ2-7; cdr3_aa: CASSQRTGFSSYEQYF
v_call: TRBV12-3/TRBV12-4; j_call: TRBJ1-3; cdr3_aa: CASSLGQAISGNTIYF
v_call: TRBV3-1; j_call: TRBJ2-5; cdr3_aa: CASSPRQGAPEETQYF
v_call: TRBV7-6; j_call: TRBJ2-1; cdr3_aa: CASSQALRDGEQFF
v_call: TRBV24-1; j_call: TRBJ2-5; cdr3_aa: CATSDGDGTRQTQYF
v_call: TRBV20-1; j_call: TRBJ2-5; cdr3_aa: CSARTQGTETQYF
v_call: TRBV27; j_call: TRBJ2-1; cdr3_aa: CASSLPGGGNEQFF
v_call: TRBV27; j_call: TRBJ2-5; cdr3_aa: CASSLVLGHQETQYF
v_call: TRBV7-6; j_call: TRBJ1-5; cdr3_aa: CASSRNSFDQPQHF
v_call: TRBV4-3; j_call: TRBJ1-3; cdr3_aa: CASSQDRRTLAGNTIYF
v_call: TRBV10-3; j_call: TRBJ2-5; cdr3_aa: CAISGASGVRGETQYF